One and the same sample provided the 10 T cell receptor beta chains below, sequenced in a study of blood T cell repertoires in COVID-19. Sequencing used immunoSEQ multiplex PCR; TCRdb keeps in-frame clones, though not all of them. The data hold fewer than 250,000 clones, with around 80% observed a single time. The specimen sequenced was PBMCs or T cells enriched from blood (not recorded which). The source of these receptors is a woman aged 45 to 65 with acute COVID-19.

V usage is TRBV19 and J usage is TRBJ1-5, with D unresolved. Trimming took off 5 bases at V and 9 bases at J, with 23 bases between the two ends. Germline CDR1 LNHDA, CDR2 SQIVND (reference sequence). The CDR3 spans 16 residues. The CDR3 coding sequence is TGTGCCAGTAGTGTTCTTGAAACTGGACTGTTTGGGCCCCAGCATTTT. It translates to CASSVLETGLFGPQHF.

This clone was picked up one time. This chain uses TRBV5-1 with TRBJ2-3, with 8 bases fitting TRBD1. Germline trimming cut 3 bases from V and 2 bases from J; bases unmatched to any gene: 5. The CDR3 has 15 amino acids. CDR1 SGHRS and CDR2 YFSETQ come from the germline V gene. CDR3 DNA sequence: TGCGCCAGCAGCTGGGGACAGGTTGCCACAGATACGCAGTATTTT. It yields the protein CASSWGQVATDTQYF.

The chain carries TRBV19 and TRBJ2-3, with D perhaps TRBD1 (6 bases). V was clipped by 3 bases and J by 4 bases, with 11 bases between them. There are 14 residues in the CDR3. The germline V gene encodes CDR1 LNHDA and CDR2 SQIVND (reference sequence). The CDR3 nucleotides are TGTGCCAGTAGTATGGTGGGGGCGGCAGATACGCAGTATTTT. Amino acids: CASSMVGAADTQYF.

This chain links TRBV7-8 with TRBJ1-2; no firm D call. This CDR3 spans 12 amino acids. Germline loops: CDR1 SGHVS, CDR2 FQNEAQ. Between the trimmed V and J ends, which lost 5 bases and 7 bases, there was a span of 11 bases. The CDR3 coding sequence is TGTGCCAGCAGCCCCCGTGTCGGTGGCTACACCTTC. It codes for CASSPRVGGYTF.

The gene calls are TRBV3-1 (or the pseudogene TRBV3-2) and TRBJ1-4; TRBD1 matches at 7 bases. CDR1 and CDR2 (germline): LGHDT, YNNKEL (reference sequence). The CDR3 runs to 16 residues. The V segment lost 4 bases and the J segment 7 bases; nucleotides outside the gene matches: 12. In DNA, the CDR3 is TGTGCCAGCAGCCCCGGCATCGACAGGGTGGGTGAAAAACTGTTTTTT. Its translation is CASSPGIDRVGEKLFF.

CDR3 protein: CASRPDRGGGQPQHF. The CDR3 DNA reads as TGTGCCAGCAGGCCGGACAGGGGGGGAGGTCAGCCCCAGCATTTT. The chain joins TRBV6-5 to TRBJ1-5, with 10 bases that match TRBD1. After removal of 6 bases from V and 6 bases from J, the junction contained 8 bases not matched to a gene. The CDR3 sequence is 15 residues long. Looked up from germline, CDR1 is MNHEY and CDR2 is SVGAGI.

The genes are TRBV19 and TRBJ1-1; 12 bases align to TRBD1. After removal of 6 bases from V and 8 bases from J, the junction contained 10 bases not matched to a gene. Germline loops: CDR1 LNHDA, CDR2 SQIVND (reference sequence). This CDR3 has 15 amino acids. CDR3 bases: TGTGCCAGTAGCCAAAGGGACAGGGGGCCTCAAGAAGCTTTCTTT. Protein sequence: CASSQRDRGPQEAFF.

The chain combines TRBV7-9 with TRBJ1-1; 7 positions agree with TRBD1. Germline CDR1 SEHNR, CDR2 FQNEAQ (reference sequence). V gave up 1 base and J gave up 5 bases; unmatched junction bases: 7. The CDR3 is 15 residues long. The CDR3 DNA sequence: TGTGCCAGCAGCTTAGGGAGACAGGGAACAACTGAAGCTTTCTTT. Its translation: CASSLGRQGTTEAFF.

The chain uses TRBV7-9 and TRBJ1-5, with 11 nucleotides matching TRBD1. Germline loops: CDR1 SEHNR, CDR2 FQNEAQ (reference sequence). The CDR3 contains 14 residues. V shed 5 bases and J 5 bases; nucleotides not matched to a gene: 2. CDR3 residues: CASSRGQGDQPQHF. CDR3 sequence (DNA): TGTGCCAGCAGCCGGGGACAGGGGGATCAGCCCCAGCATTTT.

V gene TRBV4-3 combines with J gene TRBJ1-2; maybe TRBD1 (6 bases). V lost 0 bases, J lost 6 bases, and 17 bases lay in between. This CDR3 has 16 residues. The germline gives CDR1 LGHNA, CDR2 YSLEER. CDR3 protein: CASSQDGGKDSHGYTF. The CDR3 DNA reads TGCGCCAGCAGCCAAGATGGAGGTAAGGACAGCCATGGCTACACCTTC.